The 24 T cell receptor beta chains below were found in one sample sequenced in a study of blood T cell repertoires in COVID-19. Measured with immunoSEQ multiplex PCR; TCRdb has only the in-frame clones, and not every one. The repertoire holds 200,000 to 300,000 clones, with approximately 85% as singletons. Material for sequencing was peripheral blood. These receptors all stem from a man in his forties or fifties with COVID-19, enrolled during active disease.

This chain connects TRBV5-1 to TRBJ1-1; TRBD1 is a possible D gene (6 bases). V dropped 3 bases and J dropped 4 bases, with 19 bases sitting between them. The CDR3 length is 16 residues. Per germline, CDR1 SGHRS and CDR2 YFSETQ. CDR3 in amino acids: CASSWGHPAQGTEAFF. The CDR3 region has the DNA TGCGCCAGCAGCTGGGGGCATCCGGCCCAGGGCACTGAAGCTTTCTTT.

This chain links TRBV2 with TRBJ2-5; maybe TRBD1 (5 bases). The V end lost 3 bases, the J end lost 5 bases, and 7 bases lay between the germline ends. This CDR3 region has 12 residues. The V gene's germline CDR1 is SNHLY and CDR2 FYNNEI. The CDR3 reads CASSEGLETQYF. CDR3 bases: TGTGCCAGCAGTGAGGGGCTGGAGACCCAGTACTTC.

The V gene is TRBV13, the J gene TRBJ1-2; 8 bases are shared with TRBD1. The CDR3 spans 15 residues. The germline V gene encodes CDR1 PRHDT and CDR2 FYEKMQ (reference sequence). V was clipped by 1 base and J by 7 bases; unmatched bases: 8. The CDR3 spells CASSLVVTGEAGYTF. CDR3 coding DNA: TGTGCCAGCAGCTTAGTAGTGACAGGGGAGGCTGGCTACACCTTC.

This clone was observed a handful of times. The chain has TRBV2 and TRBJ2-2, with D tentatively TRBD1 (6 bases). CDR3 size: 18 residues. The ends were cut back, 8 bases at V and 5 bases at J, with 27 bases in the middle. Germline V gives CDR1 SNHLY, CDR2 FYNNEI. The CDR3 sequence: CASYGWQGPNFLTGELFF. The CDR3 nucleotides are TGTGCCAGCTATGGATGGCAGGGGCCAAACTTTTTAACCGGGGAGCTGTTTTTT.

The chain has TRBV14 and TRBJ1-6, with TRBD1 matching over 8 bases. CDR1 and CDR2 from the germline V gene are SGHDN and FVKESK. The CDR3 totals 17 residues. After removal of 4 bases from V and 5 bases from J, the junction contained 10 bases not matched to a gene. Here the CDR3 DNA reads TGTGCCAGCAGCCGCTACGCAGGGGGCAAGGATAATTCACCCCTCCACTTT. It translates to CASSRYAGGKDNSPLHF.

The gene calls are TRBV5-4 and TRBJ2-1; TRBD1 aligns across 7 bases. V gave up 2 bases and J gave up 5 bases; unmatched junction bases: 7. Germline-derived CDR1 and CDR2 are SGHNT and YYREEE (reference sequence). This CDR3 region has 15 residues. CDR3 coding DNA: TGTGCCAGCAGCTTACGAGGGGGCAATGACAATGAGCAGTTCTTC. Protein sequence: CASSLRGGNDNEQFF.

The gene calls are TRBV5-1 and TRBJ2-3; 7 positions agree with TRBD2. This CDR3 has 14 amino acids. V shed 3 bases, J shed 6 bases, and the junction held 7 bases outside the gene matches. Germline V CDR1 and CDR2: SGHRS, YFSETQ. The DNA of the CDR3 is TGCGCCAGCAGCTCCGGGACTAAGGGTGATACGCAGTATTTT. Encoded protein: CASSSGTKGDTQYF.

The chain couples TRBV6-2 or TRBV6-3 to TRBJ2-1; the D is unclear. V was pared by 4 bases and J by 7 bases, with 11 bases between. The germline V gene encodes CDR1 MNHEY and CDR2 SVGEGT. The CDR3 has 13 amino acids. The CDR3 bases are TGTGCCAGCAGTTTTAGTGTATTTAATGAGCAGTTCTTC. This encodes CASSFSVFNEQFF.

This chain joins TRBV10-2 and TRBJ1-2; D call uncertain. Trimming left V 0 bases short and J 4 bases short, with 12 bases between. The CDR3 is 15 amino acids. Germline CDR1 and CDR2: WSHSY and SAAADI. CDR3 loop: CASSESLQEGYGYTF. The CDR3, as DNA: TGCGCCAGCAGTGAGTCACTCCAGGAGGGCTATGGCTACACCTTC.

The rearrangement uses TRBV6-2 or TRBV6-3 and TRBJ2-3; TRBD2 might be the D (5 bases). V dropped 0 bases and J dropped 3 bases, with 13 bases sitting between them. The CDR3 has 16 amino acids. Germline V gene lookup returns CDR1 MNHEY and CDR2 SVGEGT. CDR3 nucleotides: TGTGCCAGCAGTTACTCGCCGACTATGGGAACAGATACGCAGTATTTT. It specifies CASSYSPTMGTDTQYF.

This chain links TRBV28 with TRBJ2-1; 10 bases agree with TRBD1. Germline V CDR1 and CDR2: MDHEN, SYDVKM. The V and J ends lost 6 bases and 9 bases, in that order; junction bases with no gene match: 11. This CDR3 contains 15 residues. The CDR3 is CASSMTGGAKREQFF. The CDR3 DNA reads TGTGCCAGCAGCATGACAGGGGGCGCGAAGCGTGAGCAGTTCTTC. Combining the CDR3 with reference TRBV28 and TRBJ2-1 gives the whole variable domain DVKVTQSSRYLVKRTGEKVFLECVQDMDHENMFWYRQDPGLGLRLIYFSYDVKMKEKGDIPEGYSVSREKKERFSLILESASTNQTSMYLCASSMTGGAKREQFFGPGTRLTVL.

The CDR3: CASSSPTAGLSTDTQYF. Here the CDR3 DNA reads TGTGCCAGCAGCTCGCCTACAGCGGGGTTGAGCACAGATACGCAGTATTTT. The chain recombines TRBV5-4 with TRBJ2-3; 7 nucleotides match TRBD2. V lost 3 bases to trimming and J lost 0 bases; unmatched junction nucleotides: 10. This CDR3 has 17 amino acids. Germline V gene lookup returns CDR1 SGHNT and CDR2 YYREEE (reference sequence).

The chain recombines TRBV9 with TRBJ2-2; 8 positions agree with TRBD1. Looked up from germline, CDR1 is SGDLS and CDR2 is YYNGEE. The ends lost 4 bases at V and 1 base at J; junction bases unmatched: 9. The CDR3 runs 17 residues. CDR3: CASSPSPGQENTGELFF. In DNA, the CDR3 is TGTGCCAGCAGCCCCAGCCCGGGACAGGAGAACACCGGGGAGCTGTTTTTT.

The CDR3 loop is CASSQFRVPGYTF. CDR3 nucleotides: TGTGCCAGCAGCCAATTCAGGGTTCCTGGCTACACCTTC. The chain combines TRBV3-1 (or the pseudogene TRBV3-2) with TRBJ1-2; tentative D call: TRBD1 (5 bases). The CDR3 has 13 amino acids. Trimming removed 2 bases from V and 7 bases from J, with 11 bases in between. Germline V gives CDR1 LGHDT, CDR2 YNNKEL (reference sequence).

The chain joins TRBV19 to TRBJ2-2, with TRBD1 as a possible D gene (5 bases). The CDR3 is made up of 14 amino acids. V gave up 3 bases and J gave up 5 bases, with 10 bases separating them. Germline V gives CDR1 LNHDA, CDR2 SQIVND (reference sequence). CDR3 amino acids: CASSMGQGTGELFF. DNA for the CDR3: TGTGCCAGTAGTATGGGTCAGGGTACCGGGGAGCTGTTTTTT. Based on the CDR3 plus reference TRBV19 and TRBJ2-2, the full variable domain is DGGITQSPKYLFRKEGQNVTLSCEQNLNHDAMYWYRQDPGQGLRLIYYSQIVNDFQKGDIAEGYSVSREKKESFPLTVTSAQKNPTAFYLCASSMGQGTGELFFGEGSRLTVL.

This clone was counted once. The chain has TRBV11-3 and TRBJ2-1; 14 bases are shared with TRBD2. V lost 5 bases, J lost 0 bases, and 6 bases stayed unmatched. Germline CDR1 SGHNT, CDR2 YENEEA. CDR3 length: 18 amino acids. CDR3 sequence: CASSLGLAGVSSYNEQFF. For the CDR3, the DNA is TGTGCCAGCAGCCTGGGACTAGCGGGGGTGAGCTCCTACAATGAGCAGTTCTTC. Based on the CDR3 plus reference TRBV11-3 and TRBJ2-1, the full variable domain is EAGVVQSPRYKIIEKKQPVAFWCNPISGHNTLYWYLQNLGQGPELLIRYENEEAVDDSQLPKDRFSAERLKGVDSTLKIQPAELGDSAVYLCASSLGLAGVSSYNEQFFGPGTRLTVL.

Written as DNA, the CDR3 is TGTGCCAGCAGTTTCATTAACACTGAAGCTTTCTTT. Translation gives CASSFINTEAFF. The rearrangement uses TRBV12-3 or TRBV12-4 and TRBJ1-1; D is uncertain. The length of the CDR3 is 12 residues. Between the trimmed V and J ends, which lost 3 bases and 2 bases, there was a span of 4 bases.

The CDR3 sequence: CASSQEGTGALSGANVLTF. The CDR3 DNA is TGTGCCAGCAGCCAAGAGGGAACAGGGGCTCTCTCTGGGGCCAACGTCCTGACTTTC. V is TRBV14 and J is TRBJ2-6; 7 bases are a match to TRBD1. The CDR3 spans 19 residues. Trimming at V came to 0 bases and at J to 0 bases, leaving 8 bases not matched to a gene. Germline V gives CDR1 SGHDN, CDR2 FVKESK.

The rearrangement joins TRBV11-1 to TRBJ1-1, with D unclear. Germline loops: CDR1 SGHAT, CDR2 FQDESV (reference sequence). Trimming stripped 2 bases from V and 8 bases from J, with 9 bases between. This CDR3 spans 12 amino acids. CDR3 nucleotides: TGTGCCAGCAGCTTATACACAACCGAAGCTTTCTTT. Its protein product is CASSLYTTEAFF. Using reference TRBV11-1 and TRBJ1-1 for the parts outside the CDR3, the full variable domain is EAEVAQSPRYKITEKSQAVAFWCDPISGHATLYWYRQILGQGPELLVQFQDESVVDDSQLPKDRFSAERLKGVDSTLKIQPAELGDSAMYLCASSLYTTEAFFGQGTRLTVV.

This clone is a singleton in its sample. The rearrangement joins TRBV15 to TRBJ1-5, with 7 bases that match TRBD1. CDR3 size: 14 residues. V lost 5 bases to trimming and J lost 2 bases; unmatched junction nucleotides: 3. Germline-derived CDR1 and CDR2 are LNHNV and YYDKDF (reference sequence). The CDR3 loop reads CATSHGQGNQPQHF. The CDR3 DNA follows: TGTGCCACCAGCCACGGACAGGGCAATCAGCCCCAGCATTTT.

This clone appeared a few times. The V call is TRBV6-5, the J call TRBJ2-2; 7 bases agree with TRBD1. The V and J ends lost 5 bases and 3 bases, in that order; junction bases with no gene match: 6. The CDR3 has 15 residues. Germline CDR1 is MNHEY and CDR2 is SVGAGI. The CDR3 region is CASSQTGRHTGELFF. For the CDR3, the DNA is TGTGCCAGCAGTCAGACAGGGAGACACACCGGGGAGCTGTTTTTT.

The J gene is TRBJ2-3, the V gene TRBV29-1; 8 bases line up with TRBD2. Germline lookup yields CDR1 SQVTM and CDR2 ANQGSEA. This CDR3 contains 13 residues. Trimming cost V 4 bases and J 5 bases; bases outside gene matches: 5. CDR3 sequence: CSVGRGGGDTQYF. In DNA form, the CDR3 reads TGCAGCGTTGGCCGGGGGGGCGGAGATACGCAGTATTTT.

V gene TRBV3-1 (or the pseudogene TRBV3-2) combines with J gene TRBJ1-2; the D gene is possibly TRBD1 (5 bases). Trimming cost V 3 bases and J 8 bases, with 13 bases left between them. This CDR3 region has 13 residues. The germline CDR1 and CDR2 sequences are LGHDT and YNNKEL (reference sequence). The CDR3 loop is CASSQAGSGGYTF. CDR3 DNA sequence: TGTGCCAGCAGCCAGGCAGGGTCTGGAGGCTACACCTTC.

The chain carries TRBV6-6 and TRBJ1-2; 11 nucleotides agree with TRBD1. V lost 10 bases and J lost 6; bases outside the gene matches: 13. The germline V gene encodes CDR1 MNHNY and CDR2 SVGAGI (reference sequence). The CDR3 is made up of 15 amino acids. The CDR3 spells CATSGQGAYQDGYTF. The CDR3 DNA is TGTGCCACCTCCGGACAGGGGGCGTATCAGGATGGCTACACCTTC.